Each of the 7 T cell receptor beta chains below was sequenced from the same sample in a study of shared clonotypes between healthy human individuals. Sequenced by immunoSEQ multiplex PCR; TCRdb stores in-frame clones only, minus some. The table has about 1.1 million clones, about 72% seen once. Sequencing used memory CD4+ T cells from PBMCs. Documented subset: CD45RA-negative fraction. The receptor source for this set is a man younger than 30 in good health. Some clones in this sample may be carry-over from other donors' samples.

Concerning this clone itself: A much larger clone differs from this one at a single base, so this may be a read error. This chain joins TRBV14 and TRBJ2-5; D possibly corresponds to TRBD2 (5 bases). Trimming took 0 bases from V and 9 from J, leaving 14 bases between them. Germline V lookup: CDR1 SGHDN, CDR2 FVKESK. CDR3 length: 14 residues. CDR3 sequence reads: CASSQEGFLEAQYF. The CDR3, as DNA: TGTGCCAGCAGCCAAGAGGGATTTTTGGAGGCCCAGTACTTC.

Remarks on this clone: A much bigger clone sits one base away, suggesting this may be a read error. For the CDR3, the DNA is TGTGCCTGGAGTGTAGACCGTTACAATGAGCAGTTCTTC. Translating gives CAWSVDRYNEQFF. The chain links TRBV30 to TRBJ2-1; D uncertain. The CDR3 consists of 13 residues. Trimming shortened V by 0 bases and J by 4 bases, and 7 bases separated the two germline ends. Germline values: CDR1 GTSNPN, CDR2 SVGIG (reference sequence). The variable domain in full, completed from reference TRBV30 and TRBJ2-1, reads SQTIHQWPATLVQPVGSPLSLECTVEGTSNPNLYWYRQAAGRGLQLLFYSVGIGQISSEVPQNLSASRPQDRQFILSSKKLLLSDSGFYLCAWSVDRYNEQFFGPGTRLTVL.

The CDR3 DNA sequence: TGTGCCAGCAGGGCCCTGGGCAGGGAGACCTACGAGCAGTACTTC. Translation: CASRALGRETYEQYF. The J gene is TRBJ2-7, the V gene TRBV27; the D gene could be TRBD1 or TRBD2 (5 bases each). CDR1 and CDR2 (germline): MNHEY, SMNVEV (reference sequence). This CDR3 is built from 15 residues. The V and J ends lost 6 bases and 2 bases respectively, with 17 bases between them.

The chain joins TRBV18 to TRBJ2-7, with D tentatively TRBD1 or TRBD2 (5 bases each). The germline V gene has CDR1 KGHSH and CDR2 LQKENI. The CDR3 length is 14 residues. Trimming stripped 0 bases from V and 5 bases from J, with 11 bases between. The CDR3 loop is CASSPPRGSDEQYF. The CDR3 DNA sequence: TGTGCCAGCTCACCACCGAGGGGTTCCGACGAGCAGTACTTC.

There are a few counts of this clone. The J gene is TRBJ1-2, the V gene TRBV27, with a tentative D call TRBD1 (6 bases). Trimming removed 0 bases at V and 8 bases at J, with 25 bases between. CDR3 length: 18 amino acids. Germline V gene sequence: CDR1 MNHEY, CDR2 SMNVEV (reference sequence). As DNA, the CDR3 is TGTGCCAGCAGTTTATCCGTGGGGTCGGGGGGGCAATCGAGAGGCTACACCTTC. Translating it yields CASSLSVGSGGQSRGYTF.

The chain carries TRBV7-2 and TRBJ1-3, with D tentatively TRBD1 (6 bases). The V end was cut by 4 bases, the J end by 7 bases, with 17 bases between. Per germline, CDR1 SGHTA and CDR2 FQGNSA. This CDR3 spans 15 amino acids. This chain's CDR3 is CASSSTRTVSNTIYF. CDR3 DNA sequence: TGTGCCAGCAGCTCGACCAGGACAGTCTCTAACACCATATATTTT. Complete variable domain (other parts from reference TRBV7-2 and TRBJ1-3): GAGVSQSPSNKVTEKGKDVELRCDPISGHTALYWYRQSLGQGLEFLIYFQGNSAPDKSGLPSDRFSAERTGGSVSTLTIQRTQQEDSAVYLCASSSTRTVSNTIYFGEGSWLTVV.

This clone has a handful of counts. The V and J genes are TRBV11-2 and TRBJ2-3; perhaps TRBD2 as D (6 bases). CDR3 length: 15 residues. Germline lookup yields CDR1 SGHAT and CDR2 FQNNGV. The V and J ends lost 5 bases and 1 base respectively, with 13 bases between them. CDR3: CASSVLAPGTDTQYF. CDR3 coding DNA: TGTGCCAGCAGCGTACTAGCCCCTGGCACAGATACGCAGTATTTT.